This paragraph reports one T cell receptor (beta chain). The target antigen is unknown. This record comes from a study of cytomegalovirus exposure and HLA in healthy donors. Per germline, CDR1 LGHNA and CDR2 YSLEER. With 3 bases clipped from V and 1 base from J, the junction kept 2 bases outside the gene matches. This CDR3 has 16 amino acids. A multiplex PCR was run with 60 Vbeta primers and 13 Jbeta primers. Some clones are missing from TCRdb's copy, which holds only in-frame ones; the method was immunoSEQ multiplex PCR. The data show some 150,000 clones, roughly two thirds seen once. General study findings and limits: In a later analysis, DRB1 alleles had the most associated TCRs; HLA-C alleles the fewest. Indistinguishable V segments such as TRBV6-2 and TRBV6-3 were excluded. A list of 150 to 200 TCR beta chains associated with cytomegalovirus was given.

There were likely unrecorded immune exposures, though donors were nominally healthy when sampled. Sequencing input: PBMCs. The chain combines TRBV4-3 with TRBJ2-2; TRBD2 agrees at 10 bases. This clonotype originated in a woman younger than 45 in good health and CMV-seronegative. CDR3 coding DNA: TGCGCCAGCAGCCATAGGACTAGCGGGAACACCGGGGAGCTGTTTTTT. It yields the protein CASSHRTSGNTGELFF.